This T cell receptor beta chain was profiled in a study of blood T cell repertoires in COVID-19. Overall study context: Spain, Italy and the United States supplied samples that represented acute and convalescent COVID-19. T cells, B-cell-depleted T cells, or PBMCs supplied cDNA or gDNA.

This CDR3 region has 17 residues. The germline V gene has CDR1 SGHRS and CDR2 YFSETQ. V lost 0 bases, J lost 2 bases, and 15 bases lay in between. Methods used by the authors: Estimates of nucleated cell counts were drawn from the amplification of reference gene primers. TCRdb's copy holds only in-frame clones and misses some; the assay was immunoSEQ multiplex PCR. V, J and clone size derive from that table, while D and trimming were established from the DNA sequence. Of under 150,000 clones listed, less than 85% are singletons. The sequence came from a woman older than 75 with acute or convalescent COVID-19. The V gene is TRBV5-1, the J gene TRBJ1-3; no definite D call. Sequencing was done on a sample of peripheral blood. This CDR3 is CASSLDSGPPTGNTIYF. The CDR3 DNA reads TGCGCCAGCAGCTTGGATTCAGGTCCTCCCACTGGAAACACCATATATTTT.